This T cell receptor beta chain was profiled in a study of blood T cell repertoires in COVID-19. Study details: Acute and convalescent COVID-19 specimens originated in the United States, Italy and Spain. From T cells, B-cell-depleted T cells, or PBMCs came the material, which was cDNA or gDNA.

The germline V and J ends were trimmed by 4 bases and 6 bases, with 18 bases remaining between them. This CDR3 spans 15 amino acids. CDR1 SGHTA and CDR2 FQGNSA come from the germline V gene. Per the authors' pipeline: Quantification of nucleated cells was approximated via reference gene primer amplification. Libraries were prepared by immunoSEQ multiplex PCR; TCRdb keeps only in-frame clonotypes and omits some of them. V and J calls and clone size follow that table, whereas D and trimming were derived from the DNA. The sample holds approximately 100,000 clones, roughly 84% seen once. This receptor was identified in a human donor in a cohort sampled during active COVID-19. V usage is TRBV7-2 and J usage is TRBJ1-2; D not resolved. The specimen was peripheral blood. The chain's CDR3 is CASSSYRAGNHGYTF. The CDR3, as DNA: TGTGCCAGCAGCTCCTACCGGGCGGGAAACCATGGCTACACCTTC.